These 17 T cell receptor beta chains originate from one sample sequenced in a study of OX40 agonist ivuxolimab in advanced cancers. Sequencing was performed with immunoSEQ multiplex PCR; in TCRdb, only in-frame clones are kept and a portion is missing. This sample carries fewer than 40,000 clones, about 80% of them seen once, and the ten largest clones take 7.5% to 10%. The sample consisted of CD4+ or CD8+ T cells sorted from blood, taken in a trial of the OX40 agonist ivuxolimab. All receptors derive from an adult with an advanced solid tumor such as melanoma, head and neck, liver or kidney cancer.

V is TRBV4-1 and J is TRBJ2-4; 13 bases are a match to TRBD2. The germline CDR1 and CDR2 sequences are MGHRA and YSYEKL. With 3 bases clipped from V and 5 bases from J, the junction kept 7 bases outside the gene matches. This CDR3 is 17 amino acids long. The CDR3 protein is CASSQVLAGGPQNIQYF. CDR3 coding DNA: TGCGCCAGCAGCCAGGTACTAGCGGGAGGGCCCCAAAACATTCAGTACTTC.

This chain connects TRBV11-3 to TRBJ2-5; D is perhaps TRBD1 or TRBD2 (5 bases each). Germline CDR1 SGHNT, CDR2 YENEEA. The V end lost 5 bases, the J end lost 5 bases, and 12 bases lay between the germline ends. This CDR3 has 13 amino acids. The CDR3 here is CASSPNWGETQYF. The CDR3 region has the DNA TGTGCCAGCAGCCCCAATTGGGGGGAGACCCAGTACTTC.

The chain uses TRBV28 and TRBJ1-5, with TRBD1 identical over 7 bases. Looked up from germline, CDR1 is MDHEN and CDR2 is SYDVKM. With V trimmed by 3 bases and J by 5 bases, 7 bases remained unmatched. The CDR3 runs 15 residues. The DNA of the CDR3 is TGTGCCAGCAGTTTCAGGGGGTCGCAGGATCAGCCCCAGCATTTT. Its protein is CASSFRGSQDQPQHF.

CDR3 protein: CASSFPGTTNNEQFF. DNA for the CDR3: TGTGCCAGCAGCTTCCCCGGGACTACAAACAATGAGCAGTTCTTC. This rearrangement joins TRBV5-5 to TRBJ2-1, with TRBD2 matching 7 bases. V dropped 2 bases and J dropped 5; count of bases not matched to a gene: 7. This CDR3 is built from 15 residues. Germline CDR1 is SGHKS and CDR2 is YYEKEE (reference sequence).

The chain uses TRBV5-6 and TRBJ1-6, with TRBD1 as a possible D gene (6 bases). Per germline, CDR1 SGHDT and CDR2 YYEEEE. V lost 4 bases to trimming and J lost 12 bases, with 14 bases between them. The CDR3 is made up of 13 amino acids. The CDR3 DNA is TGTGCCAGCAGCCCCCACCGGGGACAACCCCTCCACTTT. Translating gives CASSPHRGQPLHF.

This sequence joins TRBV15 and TRBJ2-7, with 8 nucleotides matching TRBD2. Germline V CDR1 and CDR2: LNHNV, YYDKDF (reference sequence). J lost 5 bases, V lost 1 base, and 10 bases had no gene match. The CDR3 totals 16 residues. This CDR3 reads CATSRVRWAGGHEQYF. Written as DNA, the CDR3 is TGTGCCACCAGCAGAGTGAGATGGGCGGGGGGCCACGAGCAGTACTTC.

The V gene is TRBV28, the J gene TRBJ2-3; 13 nucleotides align to TRBD2. Unmatched junction bases numbered 7, after V lost 5 bases and J lost 8 bases. Germline loops: CDR1 MDHEN, CDR2 SYDVKM. This CDR3 has 15 residues. The CDR3 bases are TGTGCCAGCAGTACTAGCGGGGGGGCCGGGGGTACGCAGTATTTT. Its protein product is CASSTSGGAGGTQYF. The entire variable domain, with the rest obtained from reference TRBV28 and TRBJ2-3, is as follows: DVKVTQSSRYLVKRTGEKVFLECVQDMDHENMFWYRQDPGLGLRLIYFSYDVKMKEKGDIPEGYSVSREKKERFSLILESASTNQTSMYLCASSTSGGAGGTQYFGPGTRLTVL.

This rearrangement joins TRBV12-5 to TRBJ1-2; 10 positions match TRBD1. V was pared by 4 bases and J by 7 bases, with 3 bases of the junction left unmatched. The germline CDR1 and CDR2 sequences are LGHNT and FRNRAP. The CDR3 sequence is 13 residues long. The CDR3 DNA sequence: TGTGCTAGTGGTTCCGGGACAGGGGCTGGCTACACCTTC. It yields the protein CASGSGTGAGYTF.

The chain has TRBV4-1 and TRBJ2-2; 7 bases agree with TRBD2. CDR1 is MGHRA and CDR2 is YSYEKL in the germline V gene. V was pared by 4 bases and J by 5 bases, with 13 bases of the junction left unmatched. This CDR3 contains 17 residues. The CDR3 here is CASSPRGTGGGTGELFF. The CDR3 DNA reads as TGCGCCAGCAGCCCCAGAGGGACGGGGGGTGGTACCGGGGAGCTGTTTTTT.

The chain couples TRBV7-9 to TRBJ1-2, with a tentative D call TRBD1 (6 bases). In germline, CDR1 is SEHNR, CDR2 FQNEAQ (reference sequence). V was clipped by 6 bases and J by 8 bases, with 16 bases between them. The CDR3 spans 13 residues. The CDR3 sequence: CASRPTGNVGYTF. CDR3 DNA sequence: TGTGCCAGCAGGCCCACAGGGAATGTGGGCTACACCTTC.

The chain couples TRBV5-5 to TRBJ1-2; a weak D match, TRBD1 (6 bases). This CDR3 spans 20 amino acids. The germline gives CDR1 SGHKS, CDR2 YYEKEE (reference sequence). The germline V and J ends were trimmed by 5 bases and 3 bases, with 32 bases remaining between them. As DNA, the CDR3 is TGTGCCAGCAGTACCATGATATCCCTGGGCCCCTCCTCAGGGGACTATGGCTACACCTTC. This codes for CASSTMISLGPSSGDYGYTF.

Details on this clone: At one of its ends the junction is not consistent with the germline gene, which may arise from a read error. This chain joins TRBV6-6 and TRBJ1-2, with D hard to call. CDR1 and CDR2 (germline): MNHNY, SVGAGI (reference sequence). The CDR3 runs to 13 residues. Here the CDR3 reads CASNPRLNNGYTF. Here the CDR3 DNA reads TGTGCCAGCAACCCCAGGCTTAACAATGGCTACACCTTC.

J is TRBJ2-7 and V is TRBV5-1; 11 positions agree with TRBD1. CDR3 size: 14 residues. Unmatched junction bases numbered 7, after V lost 5 bases and J lost 6 bases. Germline V lookup: CDR1 SGHRS, CDR2 YFSETQ. CDR3: CASSPGQGVGEQYF. Here the CDR3 DNA reads TGCGCCAGCAGTCCGGGACAGGGGGTTGGCGAGCAGTACTTC.

This chain links TRBV7-9 with TRBJ1-1, with a tentative D call TRBD1 (6 bases). Germline lookup yields CDR1 SEHNR and CDR2 FQNEAQ (reference sequence). The CDR3 contains 14 residues. Trimming took off 3 bases at V and 0 bases at J, with 8 bases between the two ends. CDR3 amino acids: CASSFGQMNTEAFF. The CDR3 DNA reads TGTGCCAGCAGCTTTGGACAGATGAACACTGAAGCTTTCTTT.

The chain is built from TRBV28 and TRBJ1-5; D not certain. V was shortened by 5 bases and J by 1 base, with 9 bases between the two germline ends. The germline gives CDR1 MDHEN, CDR2 SYDVKM. This CDR3 has 14 amino acids. The DNA of the CDR3 is TGTGCCAGCAGTATAGGGCTAAGCAATCAGCCCCAGCATTTT. This codes for CASSIGLSNQPQHF. The full variable domain, completed using reference TRBV28 and TRBJ1-5, is DVKVTQSSRYLVKRTGEKVFLECVQDMDHENMFWYRQDPGLGLRLIYFSYDVKMKEKGDIPEGYSVSREKKERFSLILESASTNQTSMYLCASSIGLSNQPQHFGDGTRLSIL.

The chain carries TRBV7-3 and TRBJ1-1; weak D call: TRBD1 (5 bases). The CDR3 is made up of 16 amino acids. V lost 5 bases and J lost 7, with 23 bases in between. Germline V gene lookup returns CDR1 SGHTA and CDR2 FQGTGA. The DNA for the CDR3 is TGTGCCAGCAGCCATCGGGGGGATAGGGTTCGGGATGAAGCTTTCTTT. It specifies CASSHRGDRVRDEAFF.

The rearrangement uses TRBV18 and TRBJ2-4; no firm D call. Trimming cost V 2 bases and J 2 bases, with 7 bases left between them. The CDR3 contains 14 residues. Germline CDR1 is KGHSH and CDR2 is LQKENI. CDR3 amino acids: CASSPDVSKNIQYF. CDR3 nucleotides: TGTGCCAGCTCACCAGACGTTTCCAAAAACATTCAGTACTTC.